This TCR beta chain was found in a study of blood T cell repertoires in COVID-19 (dated by TCRdb to about 2020). Describing the broader study: Samples from collaborators originated in the United States, Italy and Spain and spanned both the acute and convalescent phases of COVID-19. The prospective study material was composed of cDNA or gDNA derived from T cells, B-cell-depleted T cells, or PBMCs. Subjects who had been exposed to COVID-19, were actively infected with it, or had recovered from it provided the deeply sampled blood TCRbeta repertoires that made up the dataset. A freely available public database, intended as a resource for researchers studying the immune response to SARS-CoV-2, is where the repertoires were released. Samples came from the ongoing ImmuneRACE study (first 160 participants) plus 1,254 subjects from 6 global collaborators. Nearly every sample came with metadata listing a de-identified subject ID, COVID-19 status, age in years and sex. Where HLA class I and class II types were available, the types were taken from metadata supplied by the sample provider, not from assay-based typing. Overall study outcomes, separate from this receptor: The amount of clinical and demographic metadata varied by source and participant and was provided uncurated.

This clone was detected only a few times. The antigen it binds to is not known. No much larger clone is present one base from it, and per-base qualities are unavailable. V and J lose 2 bases and 4 bases, and a span of 9 bases separates them. The CDR3 starts with the cysteine, ends with the phenylalanine, and has 14 residues. Only CDR3 DNA is held: 42 bases, read in frame from base 1. Looking up the germline V gene yields CDR1 SGHVS and CDR2 FNYEAQ. TCRbeta CDR3 regions were amplified from genomic DNA by means of the immunoSEQ Assay, a bias-controlled multiplex PCR. From the authors' description of their analysis: Within the assay, amplification of reference gene primers was used to estimate how many nucleated cells each sample contained. To quantify the absolute abundance of each unique TCRbeta CDR3 rearrangement, sequence reads were collapsed and filtered. For each sample, productive Simpson clonality was calculated as the square root of Simpson's diversity index across productive rearrangements. In its TCRdb copy, this immuneACCESS table keeps in-frame sequences only and misses some clones. Where compared with another copy, unresolved V genes explain less than half of these, and the others have no known cause. The V and J calls and clone size were taken over from that table, and D and trimming were inferred from the DNA. Within this sample are roughly 160,000 clones, with about 90% of them counted one time only. Roughly 7% of the sample is in the top ten clones.

Participants in the prospective study were aged roughly 18 to 90 years, lived in about two dozen United States geographic areas, and enrolled through a virtual design. To assign participants to cohorts, the prospective study relied on clinical history that participants themselves reported in a screening survey and a study questionnaire. Recovered participants in ImmuneRACE Cohort 3 were defined by two consecutive negative NP/OP PCR tests, clearance by a healthcare professional, or resolution of symptoms. Mobile phlebotomists in the prospective study collected whole blood, serum and a nasopharyngeal or oropharyngeal swab from every participant. Additional blood draws and questionnaires over an approximately two-month period could optionally be provided by prospective study participants. Blood samples from the prospective study were shipped frozen or at room temperature prior to DNA extraction.

The chain is assembled from TRBV7-6 and TRBJ1-5, with TRBD1 perhaps the D gene, on 5 matching bases. Sequences were obtained from PBMCs or T cells enriched from blood (not recorded which). The TCR sequence derives from a woman in her 50s who had recovered from COVID-19. The DNA sequence is as follows: TGTGCCAGCAGCTTACAGGGCGGTAATCAGCCCCAGCATTTT. Translation gives CASSLQGGNQPQHF.